Below are 10 T cell receptor beta chains sequenced from a single sample in a study of T-cell memory formation after mild COVID-19. TCRdb redid the calling of the 5' RACE reads with MiXCR, one entry per CDR3 protein. The sample holds more than 300,000 distinct CDR3 sequences; under 25% are singletons and the top ten take 21%. Sequencing used PBMCs or a T cell subset sorted from them (not recorded which). Source of these receptors: a man younger than 35 who had mild COVID-19 (a few samples of this study predate the infection). Cell type and time point are not known.

The rearrangement uses TRBV9 and TRBJ1-6; D is unresolved. Germline lookup yields CDR1 SGDLS and CDR2 YYNGEE. The CDR3 runs to 17 residues. V was trimmed by 4 bases and J by 0 bases, leaving 14 bases between them. DNA of the CDR3: TGTGCCAGCAGCCCTGAGACACCCAGCTCCTATAATTCACCCCTCCACTTT. Translating gives CASSPETPSSYNSPLHF.

The V gene is TRBV7-6, the J gene TRBJ2-3, with a tentative D call TRBD1 (6 bases). The V end was cut by 1 base, the J end by 2 bases, with 13 bases between. Germline assignment: CDR1 SGHVS and CDR2 FNYEAQ. This CDR3 is 16 amino acids long. CDR3 residues: CASSLVPGAHTDTQYF. The DNA of the CDR3 is TGTGCCAGCAGCTTAGTACCAGGGGCACACACAGATACGCAGTATTTT.

The V and J genes are TRBV9 and TRBJ2-2; D not resolved. The germline CDR1 and CDR2 sequences are SGDLS and YYNGEE. The CDR3 is made up of 13 amino acids. Trimming took 3 bases from V and 6 from J, leaving 9 bases between them. CDR3 sequence (DNA): TGTGCCAGCAGCGCTTATCCCCCCGGGGAGCTGTTTTTT. Encoded protein: CASSAYPPGELFF.

The sample holds one count of this clonotype. The V gene is TRBV5-6, the J gene TRBJ2-3; 10 nucleotides match TRBD2. Unmatched junction bases numbered 18, after V lost 6 bases and J lost 2 bases. The CDR3 sequence is 19 residues long. Germline CDR1 is SGHDT and CDR2 is YYEEEE. CDR3 in DNA: TGTGCCAGCACCCTACGGGGGCTAGCGGGGGTTTCCTCCACAGATACGCAGTATTTT. This encodes CASTLRGLAGVSSTDTQYF.

This clonotype was seen a few times. The chain combines TRBV9 with TRBJ2-1; a possible D gene is TRBD2 (6 bases). The CDR3 runs to 14 residues. CDR1 and CDR2 (germline): SGDLS, YYNGEE. Trimming shortened V by 0 bases and J by 8 bases, and 12 bases separated the two germline ends. The CDR3 reads CASSVGPGVDEQFF. CDR3 bases: TGTGCCAGCAGCGTAGGACCGGGGGTCGATGAGCAGTTCTTC.

This clonotype was seen a few times. The chain carries TRBV4-2 and TRBJ1-1; 8 bases match TRBD1. CDR1 LGHNA and CDR2 YNFKEQ come from the germline V gene. The CDR3 consists of 15 residues. V shed 5 bases and J 5 bases; nucleotides not matched to a gene: 10. The CDR3 spells CASSSPVGQGTEAFF. In DNA, the CDR3 is TGTGCCAGCAGCTCTCCGGTAGGACAGGGAACTGAAGCTTTCTTT.

This chain joins TRBV7-8 and TRBJ1-3; no reliable D call. The CDR3 extends over 14 amino acids. The V gene lost 1 base and the J gene lost 2 bases, with 6 bases spanning the gap. Per the germline V gene, CDR1 is SGHVS and CDR2 is FQNEAQ. CDR3 residues: CASSLDLAGNTIYF. DNA of the CDR3: TGTGCCAGCAGCTTAGACTTAGCTGGAAACACCATATATTTT. The variable domain in full, with the rest retrieved from reference TRBV7-8 and TRBJ1-3, is GAGVSQSPRYKVAKRGQDVALRCDPISGHVSLFWYQQALGQGPEFLTYFQNEAQLDKSGLPSDRFFAERPEGSVSTLKIQRTQQEDSAVYLCASSLDLAGNTIYFGEGSWLTVV.

V gene TRBV18 combines with J gene TRBJ1-2; tentative D call: TRBD1 (6 bases). Germline V gene lookup returns CDR1 KGHSH and CDR2 LQKENI. Trimming pared 6 bases from V and 1 base from J, leaving 9 bases between. This CDR3 region has 13 residues. The chain's CDR3 is CASSEDSNYGYTF. CDR3 in DNA: TGTGCCAGCTCGGAGGACAGTAACTATGGCTACACCTTC.

The chain carries TRBV7-2 and TRBJ1-4; TRBD1 aligns across 10 bases. With 5 bases clipped from V and 6 bases from J, the junction kept 6 bases outside the gene matches. The CDR3 has 15 residues. Germline CDR1 reads SGHTA; CDR2 reads FQGNSA. In DNA, the CDR3 is TGTGCCAGCAGCGCGCCGGACAGGGGGTATGAAAAACTGTTTTTT. Amino acids: CASSAPDRGYEKLFF.

A few counts support this clonotype. The CDR3 nucleotides are TGTGCCAGGCGAGCGAACTATCGAGCTTTCTTT. As protein: CARRANYRAFF. J is TRBJ1-1 and V is TRBV11-3; D gene unclear. Trimming left V 9 bases short and J 10 bases short, with 15 bases between. This CDR3 spans 11 amino acids. CDR1 SGHNT and CDR2 YENEEA come from the germline V gene.